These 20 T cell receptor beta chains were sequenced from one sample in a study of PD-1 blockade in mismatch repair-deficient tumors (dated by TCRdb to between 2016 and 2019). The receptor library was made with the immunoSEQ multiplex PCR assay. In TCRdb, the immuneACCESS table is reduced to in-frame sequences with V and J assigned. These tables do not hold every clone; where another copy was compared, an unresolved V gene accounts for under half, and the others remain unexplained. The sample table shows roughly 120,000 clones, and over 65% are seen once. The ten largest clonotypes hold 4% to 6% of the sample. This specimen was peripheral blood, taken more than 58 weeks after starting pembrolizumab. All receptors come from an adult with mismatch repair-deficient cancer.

The CDR3 is CAWSPSGRPEQYF. Here the CDR3 DNA reads TGTGCCTGGAGTCCTAGCGGGAGACCCGAGCAGTACTTC. The rearrangement uses TRBV30 and TRBJ2-7; 10 nucleotides align to TRBD2. The J segment lost 6 bases and the V segment lost 2 bases, leaving 4 bases of the junction unmatched. Germline CDR1 and CDR2: GTSNPN and SVGIG (reference sequence). The CDR3 has 13 amino acids.

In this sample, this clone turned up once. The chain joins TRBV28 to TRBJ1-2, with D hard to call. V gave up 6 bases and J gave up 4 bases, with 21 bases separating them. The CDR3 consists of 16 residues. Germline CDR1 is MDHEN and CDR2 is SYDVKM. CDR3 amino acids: CASSSYPLGRSYGYTF. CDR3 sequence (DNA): TGTGCCAGCAGCTCCTACCCCCTCGGGCGCAGCTATGGCTACACCTTC.

The CDR3 reads CASSLGASISNEQFF. CDR3 nucleotide sequence: TGTGCCAGCAGCTTGGGGGCTAGCATTAGTAATGAGCAGTTCTTC. This chain links TRBV11-3 with TRBJ2-1, with D perhaps matching TRBD1 (6 bases). Trimming pared 3 bases from V and 7 bases from J, leaving 16 bases between. Germline-derived CDR1 and CDR2 are SGHNT and YENEEA. The CDR3 extends over 15 amino acids. The whole variable domain, remainder taken from reference TRBV11-3 and TRBJ2-1, is EAGVVQSPRYKIIEKKQPVAFWCNPISGHNTLYWYLQNLGQGPELLIRYENEEAVDDSQLPKDRFSAERLKGVDSTLKIQPAELGDSAVYLCASSLGASISNEQFFGPGTRLTVL.

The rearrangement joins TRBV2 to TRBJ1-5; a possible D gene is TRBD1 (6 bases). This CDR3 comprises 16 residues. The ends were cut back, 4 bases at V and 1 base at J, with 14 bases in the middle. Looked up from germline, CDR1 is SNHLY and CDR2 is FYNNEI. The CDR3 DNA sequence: TGTGCCAGCAGTGTTGGAGGGGGAGGCAGCAATCAGCCCCAGCATTTT. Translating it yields CASSVGGGGSNQPQHF.

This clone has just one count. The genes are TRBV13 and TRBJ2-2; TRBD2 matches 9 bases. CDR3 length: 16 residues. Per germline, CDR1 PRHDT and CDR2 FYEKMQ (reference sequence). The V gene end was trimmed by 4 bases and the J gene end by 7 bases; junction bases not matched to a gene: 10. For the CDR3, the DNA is TGTGCCAGCAGCTCTGGACTAGCGCTGGGGAGCGGGGAGCTGTTTTTT. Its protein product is CASSSGLALGSGELFF.

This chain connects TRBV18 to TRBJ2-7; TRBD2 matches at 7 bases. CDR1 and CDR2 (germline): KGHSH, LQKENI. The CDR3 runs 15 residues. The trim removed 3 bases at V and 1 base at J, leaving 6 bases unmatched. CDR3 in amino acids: CASSPGGGPSYEQYF. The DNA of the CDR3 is TGTGCCAGCTCACCGGGCGGGGGACCTTCCTACGAGCAGTACTTC. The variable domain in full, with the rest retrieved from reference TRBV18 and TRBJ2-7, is NAGVMQNPRHLVRRRGQEARLRCSPMKGHSHVYWYRQLPEEGLKFMVYLQKENIIDESGMPKERFSAEFPKEGPSILRIQQVVRGDSAAYFCASSPGGGPSYEQYFGPGTRLTVT.

The CDR3 region is CASRQDGLEQYF. CDR3 nucleotides: TGTGCCAGCAGGCAGGACGGGCTCGAGCAGTACTTC. The chain recombines TRBV6-6 with TRBJ2-7; no reliable D call. In germline, CDR1 is MNHNY, CDR2 SVGAGI (reference sequence). Trimming removed 6 bases at V and 6 bases at J, with 12 bases between. The CDR3 is 12 amino acids.

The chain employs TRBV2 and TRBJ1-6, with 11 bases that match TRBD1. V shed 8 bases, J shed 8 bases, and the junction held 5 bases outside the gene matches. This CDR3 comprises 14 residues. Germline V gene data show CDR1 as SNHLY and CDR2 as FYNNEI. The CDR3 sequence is CASQGQGDYSPLHF. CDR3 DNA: TGTGCCAGCCAGGGACAGGGGGATTATTCACCCCTCCACTTT.

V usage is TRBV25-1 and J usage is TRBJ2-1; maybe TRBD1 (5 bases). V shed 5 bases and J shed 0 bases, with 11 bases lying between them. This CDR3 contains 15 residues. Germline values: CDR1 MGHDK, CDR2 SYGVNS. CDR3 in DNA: TGTGCCAGCAGTTTAGGGGAAAGCTCCTACAATGAGCAGTTCTTC. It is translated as CASSLGESSYNEQFF.

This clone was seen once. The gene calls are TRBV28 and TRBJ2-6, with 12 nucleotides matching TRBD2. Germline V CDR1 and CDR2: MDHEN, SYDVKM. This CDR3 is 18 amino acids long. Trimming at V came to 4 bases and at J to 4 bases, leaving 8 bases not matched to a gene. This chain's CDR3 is CASSSGTSGFMGANVLTF. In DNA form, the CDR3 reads TGTGCCAGCAGTTCCGGGACTAGCGGGTTTATGGGGGCCAACGTCCTGACTTTC.

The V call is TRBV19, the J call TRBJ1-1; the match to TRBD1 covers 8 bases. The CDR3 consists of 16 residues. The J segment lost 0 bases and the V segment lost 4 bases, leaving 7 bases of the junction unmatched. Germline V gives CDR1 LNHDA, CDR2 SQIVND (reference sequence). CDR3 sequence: CASSRGRGLLNTEAFF. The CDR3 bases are TGTGCCAGTAGTAGGGGCAGGGGGCTTCTGAACACTGAAGCTTTCTTT.

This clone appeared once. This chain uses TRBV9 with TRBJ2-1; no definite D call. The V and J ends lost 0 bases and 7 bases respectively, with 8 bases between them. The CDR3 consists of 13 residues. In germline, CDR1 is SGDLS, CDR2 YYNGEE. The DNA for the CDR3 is TGTGCCAGCAGCGTAGACTACCCTAATGAGCAGTTCTTC. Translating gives CASSVDYPNEQFF.

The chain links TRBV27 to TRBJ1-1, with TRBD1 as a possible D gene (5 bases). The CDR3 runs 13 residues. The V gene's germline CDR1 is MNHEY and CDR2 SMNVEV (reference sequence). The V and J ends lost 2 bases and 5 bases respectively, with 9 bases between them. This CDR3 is CASSLAGGTEAFF. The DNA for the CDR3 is TGTGCCAGCAGTTTAGCCGGGGGTACTGAAGCTTTCTTT.

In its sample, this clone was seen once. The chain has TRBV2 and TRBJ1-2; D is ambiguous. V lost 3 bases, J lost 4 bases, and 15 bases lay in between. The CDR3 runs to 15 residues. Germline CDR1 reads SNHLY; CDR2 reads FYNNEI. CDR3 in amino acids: CASSEEVLAGYGYTF. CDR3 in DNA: TGTGCCAGCAGTGAGGAGGTCTTGGCTGGCTATGGCTACACCTTC.

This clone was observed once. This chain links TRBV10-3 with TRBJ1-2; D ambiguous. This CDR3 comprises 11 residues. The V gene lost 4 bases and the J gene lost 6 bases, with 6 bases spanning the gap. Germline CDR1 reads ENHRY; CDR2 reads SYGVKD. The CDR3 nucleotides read TGTGCCATCAGTGTGGGGAATGGCTACACCTTC. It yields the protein CAISVGNGYTF.

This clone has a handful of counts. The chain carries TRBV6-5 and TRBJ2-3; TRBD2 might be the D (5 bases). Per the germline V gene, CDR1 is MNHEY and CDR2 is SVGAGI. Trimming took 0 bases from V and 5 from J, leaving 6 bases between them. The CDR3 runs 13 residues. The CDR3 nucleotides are TGTGCCAGCAGTTACTCTGCGGGAGATACGCAGTATTTT. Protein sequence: CASSYSAGDTQYF.

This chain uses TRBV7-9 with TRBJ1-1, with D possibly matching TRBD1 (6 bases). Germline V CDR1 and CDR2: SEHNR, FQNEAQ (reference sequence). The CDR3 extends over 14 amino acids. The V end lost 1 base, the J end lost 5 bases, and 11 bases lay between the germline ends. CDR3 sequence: CASSLDRVETEAFF. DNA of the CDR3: TGTGCCAGCAGCTTAGACAGGGTTGAAACTGAAGCTTTCTTT.

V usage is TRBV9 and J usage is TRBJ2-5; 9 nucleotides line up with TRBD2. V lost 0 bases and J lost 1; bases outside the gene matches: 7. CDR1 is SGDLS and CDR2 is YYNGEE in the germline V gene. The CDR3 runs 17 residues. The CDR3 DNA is TGTGCCAGCAGCGTAGCATTTAGCGGGGGTTCCCAAGAGACCCAGTACTTC. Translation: CASSVAFSGGSQETQYF.

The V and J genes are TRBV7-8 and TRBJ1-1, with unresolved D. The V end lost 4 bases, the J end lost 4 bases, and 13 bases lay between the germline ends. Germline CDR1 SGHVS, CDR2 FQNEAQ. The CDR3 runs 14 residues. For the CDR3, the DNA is TGTGCCAGCAGCTCCCCGGAGGGTAGCACTGAAGCTTTCTTT. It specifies CASSSPEGSTEAFF.

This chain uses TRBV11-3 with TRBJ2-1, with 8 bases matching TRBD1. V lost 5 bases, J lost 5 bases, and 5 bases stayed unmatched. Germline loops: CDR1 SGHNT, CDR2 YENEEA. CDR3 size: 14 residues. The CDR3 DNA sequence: TGTGCCAGCAGCCAGGGGGCCGCTAACAATGAGCAGTTCTTC. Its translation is CASSQGAANNEQFF.